This record concerns one T cell receptor beta chain sequence. This entry is derived from a study of cytomegalovirus exposure and HLA in healthy donors. The V and J ends lost 6 bases and 5 bases, in that order; junction bases with no gene match: 12. This CDR3 has 16 amino acids. Germline V gene sequence: CDR1 LNHDA, CDR2 SQIVND (reference sequence). The study ran its PCR with 60 Vbeta and 13 Jbeta primers. Some clones are missing from TCRdb's copy, which holds only in-frame ones; the method was immunoSEQ multiplex PCR. This sample carries 100,000 to 150,000 clones, around four fifths of them seen once, and the ten largest clones take about 11%.

The origin of this receptor is a male donor in good health and CMV-seropositive. Specimen: PBMCs. This rearrangement joins TRBV19 to TRBJ2-5, with TRBD2 identical over 10 bases. CDR3 loop: CASSLASGRGVETQYF. Written as DNA, the CDR3 is TGTGCCAGTAGCTTGGCTAGCGGGAGAGGAGTGGAGACCCAGTACTTC.